This T cell receptor beta chain derives from a study of blood T cell repertoires in COVID-19. Across the whole study: Whether acute or convalescent, the COVID-19 samples came from the United States, Italy and Spain.

Germline CDR1 and CDR2: GTSNPN and SVGIG (reference sequence). Trimming at V came to 7 bases and at J to 11 bases, leaving 11 bases not matched to a gene. The CDR3 has 13 residues. Generated by immunoSEQ multiplex PCR, the TCRdb table keeps only in-frame clones and is missing some. The sample lists 50,000 to 80,000 clones; roughly four fifths were seen once. The rearrangement links TRBV30 to TRBJ1-6; 7 positions match TRBD1. This receptor was identified in a human donor in a cohort sampled during active COVID-19. The sample comprised peripheral blood. The CDR3 DNA is TGTGCCTCCTTGGGACAGTCAGGAGCACCCCTCCACTTT. As protein: CASLGQSGAPLHF.